This T cell receptor (beta chain) derives from a study of blood T cell repertoires in COVID-19. Study-wide context: The United States, Italy and Spain were the sources of the acute and convalescent COVID-19 samples. Sources were T cells, B-cell-depleted T cells, or PBMCs; the material itself was cDNA or gDNA.

Trimming removed 5 bases at V and 5 bases at J, with 9 bases between. The CDR3 spans 12 residues. The germline CDR1 and CDR2 sequences are MNHEY and SVGAGI. The data were produced by immunoSEQ multiplex PCR, yet TCRdb's version contains in-frame clones alone and is incomplete. The table lists under 200,000 clones, about 80% of them singletons. Source material: peripheral blood. The sequence was obtained from a human donor with acute or convalescent COVID-19. The donor label of this sample is uncertain. This chain uses TRBV6-5 with TRBJ1-2; D not certain. The CDR3, as DNA: TGTGCCAGCAGTCCGGGAGGATATGGCTACACCTTC. Encoded protein: CASSPGGYGYTF.